This passage covers 4 T cell receptor beta chains from one sample sequenced in a study of blood T cell repertoires in COVID-19. The protocol was immunoSEQ multiplex PCR, while the TCRdb copy is restricted to in-frame clones and leaves out a portion. In the table there are 250,000 to 300,000 clones, roughly 93% of which are singletons. What was sequenced was PBMCs or T cells enriched from blood (not recorded which). These receptors came from a woman aged 40-49 years with acute COVID-19.

V gene TRBV19 combines with J gene TRBJ2-3; 7 bases fit TRBD2. Germline V CDR1 and CDR2: LNHDA, SQIVND (reference sequence). The trim removed 1 base at V and 2 bases at J, leaving 6 bases unmatched. The CDR3 has 16 residues. This CDR3 reads CASSIGGREDTDTQYF. In DNA, the CDR3 is TGTGCCAGTAGTATAGGAGGACGGGAGGACACAGATACGCAGTATTTT.

CDR3 loop: CASSSRTGSNYEQYF. CDR3 in DNA: TGTGCCAGCAGCTCCCGGACAGGGTCGAACTACGAGCAGTACTTC. The rearrangement uses TRBV3-1 (or the pseudogene TRBV3-2) and TRBJ2-7; 8 positions match TRBD1. V lost 5 bases and J lost 3; bases outside the gene matches: 9. CDR1 and CDR2 from the germline V gene are LGHDT and YNNKEL (reference sequence). The CDR3 extends over 15 amino acids.

V is TRBV18 and J is TRBJ1-1, with D possibly being TRBD1 (5 bases). V lost 0 bases and J 7 bases, leaving 15 bases between the germline ends. In germline, CDR1 is KGHSH, CDR2 LQKENI. The CDR3 is 15 amino acids. The CDR3 loop reads CASSPPKPGGIEAFF. The CDR3 bases are TGTGCCAGCTCACCACCCAAGCCCGGGGGTATTGAAGCTTTCTTT.

V gene TRBV15 combines with J gene TRBJ1-4, with D perhaps matching TRBD1 (6 bases). Deletions cut 5 bases from V and 3 bases from J, with 13 bases between. The CDR3 is 15 amino acids. Germline lookup yields CDR1 LNHNV and CDR2 YYDKDF (reference sequence). This chain's CDR3 is CATSASRGPNEKLFF. In DNA form, the CDR3 reads TGTGCCACCAGCGCTTCCAGGGGACCTAATGAAAAACTGTTTTTT.